This T cell receptor (beta chain) was captured in a study of regulatory T cells in long-lasting Graves disease listed by TCRdb under 2021. Regarding the study in general: To count as having persistent Graves' disease, a patient had to have received antithyroid drug treatment for over 5 years with TSH receptor autoantibodies remaining persistently positive. Peripheral blood TCR sequencing and RNA sequencing compared persistent Graves' disease patients with newly diagnosed Graves' disease patients. The study took place in China and was registered as a clinical trial. A total of around 35 samples were covered by TCR sequencing, comprising approximately 13 persistent and around 20 newly diagnosed Graves' disease patients. Antithyroid drugs had been taken for about 9.7 years on average by persistent Graves' disease patients in the clinical cohort.

The research as a whole found: Preferential use of TRBV28, TRBJ1-2 and TRBJ2-5 was observed in persistent disease, whereas TRBV20-1 and TRBJ2-1 were favored in newly diagnosed disease. As a limitation, the authors acknowledged that the small sample size may reduce accuracy. Only the TCR beta chain was sequenced and analyzed. Persistent Graves' disease patients showed lower TCR Shannon entropy and fewer highly expanded clones than newly diagnosed patients, suggesting clonal expansion. Only peripheral blood was studied, because thyroid tissue, the primary lesion, was inaccessible. Patients with persistent disease shared more public clonotypes (around 2,500) than newly diagnosed patients did (about 970).

This clonotype was recorded at least ten times. Its antigen is still unknown. No base-level quality is on record; no much larger clone is a single base apart. The protocol used for the library was multiplex PCR. Instrument on record: Illumina HiSeq 4000. CDR3 regions were amplified by Arm-PCR with iRepertoire HTBI primers to construct TCR beta libraries. PCR products were gel purified before sequencing. Per the authors' processing: Gene usage analysis of CDR3 amino acid clonotypes relied on the 60 or so TRBV and about 15 TRBJ segments identified across samples. COPE and FqMerger were used to merge filtered high-quality paired reads into contigs. Contigs were aligned with BLAST to IMGT TRBV, TRBD and TRBJ reference genes, and CDR3 was defined per IMGT. Highly expanded clones were defined as clonotypes with a frequency above 0.1%. Repertoire diversity was measured by Shannon entropy, and V-J evenness by the Gini coefficient. Clonotypes shared by more than one individual were considered public. TCRdb's own reprocessing of the public reads used fastp at Q25 and MiXCR and kept productive beta chains. Under each unique CDR3 protein, matching rows form one entry showing the most common genes and DNA. The V and J calls and clone size come from TCRdb's table, not from the authors' own analysis. The sample table lists a few hundred thousand distinct CDR3 sequences, less than 25% of them with a count of one. The leading ten clones occupy about a quarter of the sample.

The CDR3 goes from the cysteine to the phenylalanine over 21 residues. The DNA shown is the 63-base CDR3, in frame from base 1. Based on the germline V gene, the CDR1 and CDR2 sequences are ENHRY and SYGVKD. V has 0 bases trimmed and J has 0 bases trimmed; junction bases matching no gene number 16. What this sample's time point label stands for: persistent/refractory GD, antithyroid drugs over 5 years with positive TRAb. RNA was extracted from PBMCs in TRIzol for both TCR sequencing and RNA sequencing. The diagnosis of Graves' disease was made according to American Thyroid Association guidelines. Patients were recruited from an endocrinology department in Xi'an, China. Each patient gave around 9 milliliters of peripheral blood, collected in an EDTA anticoagulant tube. Ficoll Paque Plus density gradient separation was used to isolate PBMCs, and no additional T cell sorting was done. An Agilent 2100 Bioanalyzer and agarose gel were used to check RNA quality, and a NanoDrop 2000 was used to measure RNA concentration.

Rearrangement joined TRBV10-3 to TRBJ1-4, with 7 bases matching TRBD1. This sequence originates from a female donor with Graves disease. This specimen was peripheral blood mononuclear cells (PBMCs), taken when the disease was refractory, from a patient treated with antithyroid drugs. CDR3 region: CAISESSGQYSDGATNEKLFF. In nucleotides, the sequence is TGTGCCATCAGTGAGTCGTCGGGACAGTATTCCGATGGCGCAACTAATGAAAAACTGTTTTTT.